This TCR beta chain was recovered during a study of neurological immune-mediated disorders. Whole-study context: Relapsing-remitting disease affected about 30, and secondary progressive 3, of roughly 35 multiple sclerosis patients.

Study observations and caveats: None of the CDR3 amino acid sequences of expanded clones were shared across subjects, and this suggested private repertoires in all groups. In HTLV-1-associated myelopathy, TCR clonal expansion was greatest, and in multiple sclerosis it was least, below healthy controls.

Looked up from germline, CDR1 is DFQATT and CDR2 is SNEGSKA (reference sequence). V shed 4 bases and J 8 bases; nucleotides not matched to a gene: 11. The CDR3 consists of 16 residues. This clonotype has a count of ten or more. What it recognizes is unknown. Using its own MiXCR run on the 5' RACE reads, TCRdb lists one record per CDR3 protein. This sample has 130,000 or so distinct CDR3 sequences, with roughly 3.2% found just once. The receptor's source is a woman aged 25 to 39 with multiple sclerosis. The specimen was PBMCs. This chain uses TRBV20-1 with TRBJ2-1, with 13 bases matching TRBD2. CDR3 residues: CSATGLAGAHGDEQFF. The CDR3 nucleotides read TGCAGTGCTACCGGACTAGCGGGAGCCCATGGAGATGAGCAGTTCTTC.